A single sample gave rise to the 6 T cell receptor beta chains below, sequenced in a study of PD-1 blockade in classical Hodgkin lymphoma. TCRdb's copy holds only in-frame clones and misses some; the assay was immunoSEQ multiplex PCR. The table records about 30,000 clones, approximately 74% of them present only once. Every patient relapsed after autologous stem cell transplantation, and brentuximab vedotin exposure varied. Sequences were derived from peripheral blood mononuclear cells (PBMCs), sampled before the second cycle of nivolumab. These receptors were collected from a human donor with classical Hodgkin lymphoma.

The chain joins TRBV6-5 to TRBJ2-7; 7 bases align to TRBD1. The length of the CDR3 is 14 residues. Germline lookup yields CDR1 MNHEY and CDR2 SVGAGI. V dropped 1 base and J dropped 1; count of bases not matched to a gene: 1. The CDR3 sequence: CASSYWGQSYEQYF. CDR3 DNA sequence: TGTGCCAGCAGTTACTGGGGACAGTCCTACGAGCAGTACTTC.

This sequence joins TRBV5-6 and TRBJ1-6; weak D call: TRBD1 (6 bases). This CDR3 spans 14 amino acids. Trimming took 0 bases from V and 9 from J, leaving 10 bases between them. Germline CDR1 and CDR2: SGHDT and YYEEEE. The CDR3 reads CASSLGQESSPLHF. The CDR3 nucleotides read TGTGCCAGCAGCTTGGGACAGGAGTCTTCACCCCTCCACTTT.

The rearrangement links TRBV28 to TRBJ1-1; TRBD1 matches 8 bases. CDR1 and CDR2 from the germline V gene are MDHEN and SYDVKM. The CDR3 runs to 15 residues. With V trimmed by 7 bases and J by 1 base, 8 bases remained unmatched. CDR3 residues: CASNGRGLKNTEAFF. The CDR3 DNA follows: TGTGCCAGCAATGGCAGGGGGCTAAAGAACACTGAAGCTTTCTTT.

The V and J genes are TRBV5-1 and TRBJ1-1; 11 nucleotides agree with TRBD1. Germline CDR1 SGHRS, CDR2 YFSETQ. The CDR3 consists of 16 residues. The J segment lost 4 bases and the V segment lost 3 bases, leaving 8 bases of the junction unmatched. The CDR3 DNA follows: TGCGCCAGCAGCTCAAACCCAGGGACAGGGGGCACTGAAGCTTTCTTT. Encoded protein: CASSSNPGTGGTEAFF.

Only one count was recorded for this clone. V gene TRBV11-2 combines with J gene TRBJ1-3; D uncertain. V lost 10 bases and J lost 2, with 9 bases in between. This CDR3 contains 12 residues. Germline-derived CDR1 and CDR2 are SGHAT and FQNNGV. CDR3 coding DNA: TGTGCCACCAGTCCGCCTGGAAACACCATATATTTT. It encodes CATSPPGNTIYF.

The chain is built from TRBV4-3 and TRBJ2-7, with 8 bases that match TRBD1. CDR1 and CDR2 from the germline V gene are LGHNA and YSLEER. The CDR3 is 16 amino acids. V gave up 0 bases and J gave up 2 bases; unmatched junction bases: 6. CDR3 sequence reads: CASSQDPGQAAYEQYF. The CDR3 nucleotides are TGCGCCAGCAGCCAAGATCCGGGACAGGCCGCCTACGAGCAGTACTTC.